The clone carrying this T cell receptor (beta chain) is medium-sized (0.01 to 0.1%) by share. The CDR3 extends over 14 amino acids. V was trimmed by 0 bases and J by 5 bases, leaving 8 bases between them. Germline CDR1 MNHEY, CDR2 SVGAGI. This entry comes from a study of spatial heterogeneity in lung cancer. Whole-study context: Mean representation of each unique TCR and UMI combination in the raw reads exceeded ten occurrences.

MiXCR was run by TCRdb on the 5' RACE reads, yielding one entry per CDR3 protein. In the table there are about 8,500 distinct CDR3 sequences, less than 9% of which are singletons. Time point defined: sample taken at primary tumor resection. Tumor, nontumor lung or frozen PBMC supplied whole RNA that was sequenced unsorted. The donor group consisted of over 60 patients who had untreated, early-stage non-small cell lung cancer. The specimen comprised PBMCs, sampled at surgery. The TCR sequence derives from a female donor with early-stage non-small cell lung cancer. The J gene is TRBJ2-1, the V gene TRBV6-5; no clear D. Written as DNA, the CDR3 is TGTGCCAGCAGTTACTCCCATTGGGACAATGAGCAGTTCTTC. This encodes CASSYSHWDNEQFF.